This passage covers 12 T cell receptor beta chains from one sample sequenced in a study of T cells expressing NK-cell markers. With the 5' RACE reads reprocessed, TCRdb shows one record per CDR3 protein and no DNA. In total, the table holds around 470,000 distinct CDR3 sequences. Material: blood T cells: a sorted CD56 or NKG2C T cell subset, CD4+ or CD8+ T cells, or bulk PBMC T cells (not recorded which). These receptors were collected from a woman aged 50 to 60 in good health.

The chain recombines TRBV21-1 with TRBJ1-4. TRBV21-1 is assigned pseudogene status. CDR3 length: 14 residues. CDR3 sequence reads: CARRGRGRYGKLFF.

The J gene is TRBJ2-5, the V gene TRBV5-5; TCRdb selects TRBD1, and the lack of DNA leaves this call unchecked. CDR1 SGHKS and CDR2 YYEKEE come from the germline V gene (reference sequence). The CDR3 length is 16 residues. The CDR3 loop is CASSLGWDRGIATQYF.

V usage is TRBV9 and J usage is TRBJ1-1; TCRdb's D call of TRBD1 is untestable without DNA. There are 14 residues in the CDR3. CDR1 is SGDLS, CDR2 YYNGEE, per germline. The CDR3 spells CASSVAWGDRATFF.

The chain couples TRBV11-2 to TRBJ2-3; with no DNA, the TCRdb D assignment of TRBD2 cannot be verified. CDR3 length: 17 residues. In germline, CDR1 is SGHAT, CDR2 FQNNGV. CDR3 protein: CASRETSGRAFTDTQYF.

The chain combines TRBV6-4 with TRBJ2-7; as DNA is missing, the TRBD2 call by TCRdb cannot be tested. Per the germline V gene, CDR1 is MRHNA and CDR2 is SNTAGT. This CDR3 has 16 amino acids. CDR3 protein: CASTPGLAGTHHEQYF.

The chain uses TRBV7-2 and TRBJ2-1; TCRdb reports TRBD2, a call that lacks DNA to check it against. The CDR3 loop spans 16 amino acids. Germline V lookup: CDR1 SGHTA, CDR2 FQGNSA. Here the CDR3 reads CASSLVRLAGGNEQFF.

The V and J genes are TRBV12-3 or TRBV12-4 and TRBJ1-6. This CDR3 comprises 14 residues. CDR3 in amino acids: CASSLSGYDSPLHF.

This chain connects TRBV5-1 to TRBJ2-5; with no DNA, the TCRdb D assignment of TRBD2 cannot be verified. The CDR3 contains 16 residues. In germline, CDR1 is SGHRS, CDR2 YFSETQ. The CDR3 here is CASSPAGLAGAETQYF.

The chain carries TRBV7-8 and TRBJ1-2. In germline, CDR1 is SGHVS, CDR2 FQNEAQ. This CDR3 is 15 amino acids long. This CDR3 reads CASSLPGEPNYGYTF.

V is TRBV5-1 and J is TRBJ2-4; lacking DNA, the TRBD2 call made by TCRdb goes unchecked. From germline, CDR1 is SGHRS and CDR2 YFSETQ. This CDR3 spans 16 amino acids. The CDR3 loop reads CASSLGLAGDKNIQYF. Full variable domain (rest looked up from reference TRBV5-1 and TRBJ2-4): KAGVTQTPRYLIKTRGQQVTLSCSPISGHRSVSWYQQTPGQGLQFLFEYFSETQRNKGNFPGRFSGRQFSNSRSEMNVSTLELGDSALYLCASSLGLAGDKNIQYFGAGTRLSVL.

The genes are TRBV12-3 or TRBV12-4 and TRBJ2-5; TCRdb picks TRBD2, but there is no DNA to check that call. CDR3 length equals 14 residues. CDR3 in amino acids: CASSPRLDEETQYF.

This chain joins TRBV12-3 or TRBV12-4 and TRBJ1-6; the TCRdb D gene call, TRBD1, has no DNA to confirm it. The CDR3 has 17 residues. This CDR3 is CASSLGPRGWNNSPLHF.